A selection of T cell receptor beta chains follows, all from one sample in a study of glioma-infiltrating T cells. TCRdb called the multiplex PCR reads again in MiXCR, with one record for every CDR3 protein. The sample contains around 100,000 distinct CDR3 sequences, 25% to 30% of which appear only once. The sequenced sample was glioma tissue, nonneoplastic brain tissue, or PBMCs (not recorded which). The receptors here all came from a human donor with low-grade glioma or glioblastoma, undergoing nonglioma brain surgery, or in good health (not recorded which). Each CDR3 is given with its conserved first and last residue. D genes are given only for firm matches. Clone size is not always given. Where it is, it says once, few, many or a class for expanded clones.

v_gene	j_gene	d_gene	abundance	CDR3aa	CDR3nt
TRBV20-1	TRBJ2-2	TRBD1	.	CSGPRDRNTGELFF	TGCAGCGGACCCCGGGACAGGAACACCGGGGAGCTGTTTTTT
TRBV5-1	TRBJ2-1	.	many	CASSLYDEQFF	TGCGCCAGCAGCTTGTACGATGAGCAGTTCTTC
TRBV4-1	TRBJ2-1	.	many	CASSQIAYNEQFF	TGCGCCAGCAGCCAAATAGCGTACAATGAGCAGTTCTTC
TRBV7-2	TRBJ1-2	.	.	CASSLLTGVGGYTF	TGTGCCAGCAGCTTACTGACAGGAGTCGGAGGCTACACCTTC
TRBV7-9	TRBJ2-3	.	many	CASSPRGPDTQYF	TGTGCCAGCTCACCACGTGGACCAGATACGCAGTATTTT
TRBV27	TRBJ2-1	TRBD2	many	CASSVSSGDYNEQFF	TGTGCCAGCAGTGTGTCTAGCGGGGATTACAATGAGCAGTTCTTC
TRBV4-1	TRBJ2-5	.	.	CASSQAKGLIQETQYF	TGCGCCAGCAGCCAAGCGAAAGGACTGATCCAAGAGACCCAGTACTTC
TRBV20-1	TRBJ2-1	TRBD2	many	CSAPLAVQFF	TGCAGTGCCCCACTAGCGGTGCAGTTCTTC
TRBV27	TRBJ2-2	TRBD1	many	CASSLIPTGGNTGELFF	TGTGCCAGCAGTTTAATCCCGACAGGGGGCAACACCGGGGAGCTGTTTTTT
TRBV7-9	TRBJ2-7	.	.	CASSEQGNYEQYF	TGTGCCAGCAGCGAACAGGGAAACTACGAGCAGTACTTC